The present T cell receptor beta chain was sequenced within a study of Tregs in tolerant kidney transplant recipients. Overall study results and limits: The small number of patients limits these findings pending further validation. Tregs expanded with activated donor B cells seemed most donor-specific.

Of note for this clone: What it binds is not known.

The data were produced by immunoSEQ multiplex PCR, yet TCRdb's version contains in-frame clones alone and is incomplete. This table has 60,000 or so clones, about 86% appearing once. The sequence came from a human donor in good health. Sequencing was carried out using CD4+ T cells from blood.

The CDR3, as DNA: TGCAGCGTTGATACTCCAGGGTTTGGGGCCAACGTCCTGACTTTC. Translated, it gives CSVDTPGFGANVLTF. This chain uses TRBV29-1 with TRBJ2-6; D perhaps matches TRBD1 (5 bases). V was pared by 3 bases and J by 3 bases, with 12 bases between. The CDR3 totals 15 residues. Germline V CDR1 and CDR2: SQVTM, ANQGSEA.